The source of this TCR beta chain is a study of cytomegalovirus exposure and HLA in healthy donors. Study details: Roughly 80 million unique TCRs from HLA-typed donors made up an early data release. Whole-study results and caveats: Reports showed the classifier diagnosing cytomegalovirus status with high specificity and sensitivity. Reportedly, TCR beta sequences accurately predicted HLA-A and HLA-B alleles in most subjects. A list of roughly 160 TCR beta chains associated with cytomegalovirus was given.

The PCR ran on 60 Vbeta and 13 Jbeta primers. Clones were read by immunoSEQ multiplex PCR, and TCRdb kept only the in-frame ones, dropping some. Altogether over 110,000 clones are present, about 80% being singletons, with the ten largest covering 4.5%. As to this clone: Its antigen is unidentified.

Germline CDR1 reads LNHDA; CDR2 reads SQIVND (reference sequence). Trimming left V 1 base short and J 1 base short, with 16 bases between. The CDR3 totals 17 residues. The sample comprised PBMCs. The rearrangement uses TRBV19 and TRBJ1-1; D call uncertain. This sequence was found in a man between 35 and 55 years old in good health and CMV-seronegative. The CDR3 sequence is CASSIGGKGRANTEAFF. CDR3 DNA sequence: TGTGCCAGTAGTATAGGCGGGAAAGGACGGGCGAACACTGAAGCTTTCTTT.